This entry features one T cell receptor (beta chain) sequence. No antigen is known for it. Expansion with viral peptide pools was applied to antigen-specific CD4+ T cells by the ViraFEST assay prior to sequencing. Culture lasted about ten days before CD4+ T cell isolation. The healthy vaccine recipients, who had no prior SARS-CoV-2 infection, showed negative nucleocapsid antibodies. This specimen comes from a study of vaccination effects on CD4 cells after COVID-19. Study-level findings and limits: Just 1 of 255 vaccine-induced clones in healthy recipients was cross-reactive. The study dataset contains few convalescent patients and includes no early post-infection timepoints.

The assay was immunoSEQ multiplex PCR, and TCRdb's table has in-frame clones only and misses some. The data contain about 79,000 clones, roughly 74% of them singletons. Trimming took 4 bases from V and 0 from J, leaving 26 bases between them. The CDR3 is 20 residues long. CDR1 and CDR2 (germline): SGHRS, YFSETQ. The chain recombines TRBV5-1 with TRBJ2-4; TRBD1 is a possible D gene (7 bases). The material sequenced was CD4+ T cells from PBMCs cultured with HCoV-229E spike peptides, taken before COVID-19 vaccination. The sequence was obtained from a human donor who received a COVID-19 vaccine. CDR3 in DNA: TGCGCCAGCAGCCCAGAGGGGGCGAGCGGGCGCTTTATAGCCAAAAACATTCAGTACTTC. Protein sequence: CASSPEGASGRFIAKNIQYF.